A single sample gave rise to the 10 T cell receptor beta chains below, sequenced in a study of cytomegalovirus exposure and HLA in healthy donors. The PCR was carried out with 60 Vbeta primers and 13 Jbeta primers. The repertoire was sequenced with immunoSEQ multiplex PCR; TCRdb's copy has only in-frame clones and lacks some. The sample lists about 140,000 clones, around 72% occurring once. Sequenced sample: PBMCs. The receptors here all came from a human donor in good health.

This clone was seen a single time. This chain joins TRBV5-4 and TRBJ2-5; 11 positions match TRBD2. The CDR3 sequence is 14 residues long. The germline gives CDR1 SGHNT, CDR2 YYREEE (reference sequence). Trimming took 4 bases from V and 5 from J; bases not matched to a gene: 4. The CDR3 bases are TGTGCCAGCAGCGATAGCGGGGGGGCGGAGACCCAGTACTTC. This encodes CASSDSGGAETQYF.

This clone was counted once. The V call is TRBV9, the J call TRBJ2-4; 7 nucleotides match TRBD1. In germline, CDR1 is SGDLS, CDR2 YYNGEE. The CDR3 contains 12 residues. V was clipped by 0 bases and J by 15 bases; unmatched bases: 6. The CDR3 DNA reads as TGTGCCAGCAGCGTAGAAGGGGGCCCACCGTACTTC. Protein product: CASSVEGGPPYF.

The genes are TRBV27 and TRBJ2-2, with D possibly matching TRBD1 (5 bases). Looked up from germline, CDR1 is MNHEY and CDR2 is SMNVEV (reference sequence). The CDR3 sequence is 16 residues long. V shed 2 bases and J shed 5 bases, with 15 bases lying between them. The CDR3 here is CASSLVGQVVTGELFF. The CDR3 nucleotides read TGTGCCAGCAGTTTAGTGGGGCAGGTGGTAACCGGGGAGCTGTTTTTT.

The chain combines TRBV5-4 with TRBJ2-1; perhaps TRBD2 as D (5 bases). V was shortened by 4 bases and J by 9 bases, with 14 bases between the two germline ends. The CDR3 has 13 amino acids. Germline loops: CDR1 SGHNT, CDR2 YYREEE (reference sequence). The CDR3, as DNA: TGTGCCAGCAGCAGGGAGTCTGAGGGTGAGCAGTTCTTC. This gives the protein CASSRESEGEQFF.

The genes are TRBV5-4 and TRBJ2-1; D gene uncertain. The germline V gene encodes CDR1 SGHNT and CDR2 YYREEE (reference sequence). The CDR3 contains 14 residues. Trimming left V 2 bases short and J 0 bases short, with 6 bases between. The CDR3 DNA follows: TGTGCCAGCAGCTTTGCCGGCTCCTACAATGAGCAGTTCTTC. Translating it yields CASSFAGSYNEQFF.

The V and J genes are TRBV6-9 and TRBJ1-3; tentative D call: TRBD1 (6 bases). With 7 bases removed from V and 0 bases from J, the gap between germline ends came to 16 bases. The CDR3 sequence is 16 residues long. The germline V gene has CDR1 MNHGY and CDR2 SVAAGI. The CDR3 nucleotides read TGTGCCAGCACTCTACCCCGGACAGACTCTGGAAACACCATATATTTT. It specifies CASTLPRTDSGNTIYF.

The V gene is TRBV6-5, the J gene TRBJ1-1; 7 positions match TRBD1. J lost 3 bases, V lost 2 bases, and 6 bases had no gene match. The CDR3 extends over 15 amino acids. The V gene's germline CDR1 is MNHEY and CDR2 SVGAGI. The CDR3 nucleotides read TGTGCCAGCAGTTACAGGGTTCAGGGGGACACTGAAGCTTTCTTT. Translated: CASSYRVQGDTEAFF.

This rearrangement joins TRBV11-3 to TRBJ2-7; no clear D. The CDR3 sequence is 13 residues long. Germline CDR1 and CDR2: SGHNT and YENEEA. V lost 0 bases, J lost 3 bases, and 6 bases lay in between. Written as DNA, the CDR3 is TGTGCCAGCAGCTTAGATCCCGGCTACGAGCAGTACTTC. Translation gives CASSLDPGYEQYF. Supplemented by reference TRBV11-3 and TRBJ2-7, the full variable domain reads EAGVVQSPRYKIIEKKQPVAFWCNPISGHNTLYWYLQNLGQGPELLIRYENEEAVDDSQLPKDRFSAERLKGVDSTLKIQPAELGDSAVYLCASSLDPGYEQYFGPGTRLTVT.

This clone was seen a few times. The chain links TRBV5-1 to TRBJ1-1, with D unresolved. Germline CDR1 and CDR2: SGHRS and YFSETQ. The CDR3 loop spans 13 amino acids. V lost 0 bases and J 1 base, leaving 4 bases between the germline ends. The CDR3 loop reads CASSLARNTEAFF. The CDR3 region has the DNA TGCGCCAGCAGCTTGGCCAGGAACACTGAAGCTTTCTTT.

The genes are TRBV6-1 and TRBJ2-7, with D perhaps matching TRBD1 (5 bases). The V and J ends lost 7 bases and 3 bases respectively, with 16 bases between them. Germline loops: CDR1 MNHNS, CDR2 SASEGT. This CDR3 contains 14 residues. The CDR3 protein is CASTAVRGNYEQYF. CDR3 nucleotides: TGTGCCAGCACTGCAGTAAGGGGCAACTACGAGCAGTACTTC.